Shown below are 15 T cell receptor beta chains from a single sample sequenced in a study of T cells in Graves' hyperthyroidism and ophthalmopathy. Template material for amplifying TCR beta CDR3 regions consisted of RNA transcripts. In the first-round RT-PCR of the TCR CDR3, the HTBI primer set was used. One entry per CDR3 protein results from TCRdb running MiXCR on the multiplex PCR reads. The table includes hundreds of thousands of distinct CDR3 sequences, over 12% detected once. The specimen was blood. These receptors were obtained from an older woman with Graves' ophthalmopathy.

The V gene is TRBV16, the J gene TRBJ1-5, with D possibly being TRBD1 (6 bases). The germline V and J ends were trimmed by 0 bases and 5 bases, with 14 bases remaining between them. The CDR3 runs 16 residues. Germline lookup yields CDR1 KGHSY and CDR2 FQNENV. The DNA of the CDR3 is TGTGCCAGCAGCCAATCCCGGGGGCCCTTATATCAGCCCCAGCATTTT. Its protein is CASSQSRGPLYQPQHF. The full variable domain, its missing parts supplied by reference TRBV16 and TRBJ1-5, is GEEVAQTPKHLVRGEGQKAKLYCAPIKGHSYVFWYQQVLKNEFKFLISFQNENVFDETGMPKERFSAKCLPNSPCSLEIQATKLEDSAVYFCASSQSRGPLYQPQHFGDGTRLSIL.

This clonotype has a count of ten or more. The chain combines TRBV28 with TRBJ1-5, with D hard to call. This CDR3 spans 12 amino acids. V lost 4 bases and J lost 10, with 11 bases in between. The germline CDR1 and CDR2 sequences are MDHEN and SYDVKM. CDR3 in DNA: TGTGCCAGCAGTTCCGTCAGTGAACCCCAGCATTTT. Protein: CASSSVSEPQHF.

This clonotype occurred many times. CDR3 amino acids: CSAAQGVTQYF. The CDR3 bases are TGCAGTGCCGCGCAAGGGGTGACCCAGTACTTC. The rearrangement uses TRBV20-1 and TRBJ2-5; possibly TRBD1 for D (5 bases). Per germline, CDR1 DFQATT and CDR2 SNEGSKA (reference sequence). This CDR3 has 11 amino acids. V dropped 6 bases and J dropped 7 bases, with 12 bases sitting between them.

This clonotype was observed at least ten times. V usage is TRBV2 and J usage is TRBJ1-6; 7 nucleotides match TRBD1. The germline V gene has CDR1 SNHLY and CDR2 FYNNEI. The V and J ends lost 8 bases and 7 bases, in that order; junction bases with no gene match: 11. This CDR3 has 15 residues. The CDR3 sequence is CASHLDRVSNSPLHF. The CDR3 region has the DNA TGTGCCAGCCATTTAGACAGGGTTTCAAATTCACCCCTCCACTTT.

This clonotype appeared many times. The chain couples TRBV27 to TRBJ2-3, with D uncertain. The CDR3 is made up of 14 amino acids. Deletions cut 8 bases from V and 2 bases from J, with 14 bases between. Germline CDR1 MNHEY, CDR2 SMNVEV (reference sequence). The CDR3 DNA is TGTGCCAGCTCCCGAAGGCGTAACACAGATACGCAGTATTTT. Translating it yields CASSRRRNTDTQYF.

This clonotype was observed many times. The V call is TRBV28, the J call TRBJ2-5, with no clear D. Germline loops: CDR1 MDHEN, CDR2 SYDVKM. This CDR3 comprises 12 residues. Trimming removed 3 bases from V and 0 bases from J, with 2 bases in between. The CDR3 nucleotides read TGTGCCAGCAGTTTCAACCAAGAGACCCAGTACTTC. Translating it yields CASSFNQETQYF.

In its sample, this clonotype was seen many times. The chain couples TRBV5-1 to TRBJ2-7; 7 nucleotides align to TRBD2. The length of the CDR3 is 14 residues. V was clipped by 5 bases and J by 2 bases; unmatched bases: 7. Germline V gene data show CDR1 as SGHRS and CDR2 as YFSETQ. CDR3 sequence: CASSRRERTYEQYF. DNA for the CDR3: TGCGCCAGCAGTCGGCGGGAGAGAACCTACGAGCAGTACTTC.

The chain employs TRBV9 and TRBJ1-1, with D possibly being TRBD1 (5 bases). The CDR3 has 15 residues. Looked up from germline, CDR1 is SGDLS and CDR2 is YYNGEE. The V gene lost 1 base and the J gene lost 3 bases, with 13 bases spanning the gap. CDR3 region: CASSVILGGDTEAFF. In DNA, the CDR3 is TGTGCCAGCAGCGTAATTCTGGGAGGGGACACTGAAGCTTTCTTT.

The V call is TRBV7-2, the J call TRBJ2-2; no firm D call. CDR3 length equals 13 residues. V dropped 5 bases and J dropped 4 bases, with 8 bases sitting between them. Per the germline V gene, CDR1 is SGHTA and CDR2 is FQGNSA. CDR3 in DNA: TGTGCCAGCAGCCCCAGCAGCACCGGGGAGCTGTTTTTT. Encoded protein: CASSPSSTGELFF.

This clonotype was detected a few times. J is TRBJ2-2 and V is TRBV3-1; D is unclear. The CDR3 has 11 residues. V lost 10 bases to trimming and J lost 5 bases, with 8 bases between them. The germline CDR1 and CDR2 sequences are LGHDT and YNNKEL (reference sequence). CDR3 amino acids: CATRKTGELFF. CDR3 nucleotide sequence: TGTGCCACAAGGAAGACCGGGGAGCTGTTTTTT.

This clonotype was seen repeatedly, ten times or more. CDR3 sequence (DNA): TGTGCCAGCAGGGCCGGGAGTTGGGATGAGCAGTTCTTC. The encoded protein is CASRAGSWDEQFF. The gene calls are TRBV28 and TRBJ2-1, with D possibly being TRBD2 (6 bases). CDR1 and CDR2 (germline): MDHEN, SYDVKM. This CDR3 has 13 amino acids. V was pared by 6 bases and J by 8 bases, with 14 bases between.

At least ten counts were recorded for this clonotype. This chain links TRBV28 with TRBJ2-7, with D unresolved. V was cut by 5 bases and J by 2 bases, with 13 bases left in between. This CDR3 has 14 residues. CDR1 MDHEN and CDR2 SYDVKM come from the germline V gene. CDR3 in amino acids: CASSEATKPYEQYF. CDR3 DNA: TGTGCCAGCAGTGAGGCCACCAAACCCTACGAGCAGTACTTC.

J is TRBJ2-7 and V is TRBV29-1; weak D call: TRBD2 (6 bases). The V end was cut by 7 bases, the J end by 0 bases, with 13 bases between. CDR1 SQVTM and CDR2 ANQGSEA come from the germline V gene. CDR3 size: 13 residues. This CDR3 reads CSANRDSSYEQYF. CDR3 in DNA: TGCAGCGCCAACCGGGACTCCTCCTACGAGCAGTACTTC.

This clonotype has at least ten counts. The chain links TRBV5-1 to TRBJ2-7; unclear D gene. V lost 2 bases and J 0 bases, leaving 9 bases between the germline ends. Germline values: CDR1 SGHRS, CDR2 YFSETQ. This CDR3 spans 14 amino acids. This chain's CDR3 is CASSFLSSSYEQYF. The CDR3 region has the DNA TGCGCCAGCAGCTTTCTGTCCAGCTCCTACGAGCAGTACTTC.

This clonotype was seen ten or more times. The chain carries TRBV6-5 and TRBJ2-5; D not certain. Germline values: CDR1 MNHEY, CDR2 SVGAGI. Between the trimmed V and J ends, which lost 0 bases and 1 base, there was a span of 6 bases. The CDR3 has 14 residues. CDR3 in amino acids: CASSYSNSQETQYF. CDR3 in DNA: TGTGCCAGCAGTTACTCAAATTCCCAAGAGACCCAGTACTTC.